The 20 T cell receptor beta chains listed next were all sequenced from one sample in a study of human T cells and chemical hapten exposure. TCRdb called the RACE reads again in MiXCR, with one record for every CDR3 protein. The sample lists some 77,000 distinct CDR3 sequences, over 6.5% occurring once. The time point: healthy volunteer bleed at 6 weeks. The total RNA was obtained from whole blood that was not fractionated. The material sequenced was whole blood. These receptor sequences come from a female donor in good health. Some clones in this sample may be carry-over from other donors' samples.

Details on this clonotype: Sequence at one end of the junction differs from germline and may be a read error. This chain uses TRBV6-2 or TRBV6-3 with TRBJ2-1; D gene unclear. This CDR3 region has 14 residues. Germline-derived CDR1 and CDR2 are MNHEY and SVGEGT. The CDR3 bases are TGTGCCAGCAGCCACGAGAGCTCCCACAATGAGCAGTTCTTC. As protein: CASSHESSHNEQFF.

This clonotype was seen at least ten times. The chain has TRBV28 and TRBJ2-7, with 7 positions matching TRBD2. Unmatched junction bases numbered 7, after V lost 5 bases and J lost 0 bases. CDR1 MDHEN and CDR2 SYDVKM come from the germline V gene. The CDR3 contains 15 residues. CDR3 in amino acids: CASSPGTTSSYEQYF. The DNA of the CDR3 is TGTGCCAGCAGTCCCGGGACTACAAGCTCCTACGAGCAGTACTTC.

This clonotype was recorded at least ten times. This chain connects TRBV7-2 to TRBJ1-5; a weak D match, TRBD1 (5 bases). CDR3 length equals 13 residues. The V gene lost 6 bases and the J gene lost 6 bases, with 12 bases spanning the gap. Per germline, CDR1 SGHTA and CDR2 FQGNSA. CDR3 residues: CASSWGTGQPQHF. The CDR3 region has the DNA TGTGCCAGCAGTTGGGGGACCGGTCAGCCCCAGCATTTT.

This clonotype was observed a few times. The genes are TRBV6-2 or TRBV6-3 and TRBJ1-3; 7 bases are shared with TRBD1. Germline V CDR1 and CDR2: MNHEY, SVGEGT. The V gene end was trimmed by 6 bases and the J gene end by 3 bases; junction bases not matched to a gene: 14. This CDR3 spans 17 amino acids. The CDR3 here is CASSDRVREPYGNTIYF. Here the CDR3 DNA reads TGTGCCAGCAGCGACAGGGTCCGAGAACCCTATGGAAACACCATATATTTT.

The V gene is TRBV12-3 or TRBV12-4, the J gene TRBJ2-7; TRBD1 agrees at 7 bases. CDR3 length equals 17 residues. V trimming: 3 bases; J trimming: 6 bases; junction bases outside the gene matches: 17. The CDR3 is CASSLERGGATGLEQYF. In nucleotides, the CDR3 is TGTGCCAGCAGTTTGGAAAGAGGGGGCGCAACGGGCCTCGAGCAGTACTTC.

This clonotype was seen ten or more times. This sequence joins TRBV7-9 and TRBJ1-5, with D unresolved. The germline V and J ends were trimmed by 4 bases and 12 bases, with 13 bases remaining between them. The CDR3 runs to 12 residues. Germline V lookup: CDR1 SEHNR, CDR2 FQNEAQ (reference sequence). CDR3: CASSSSTDFQHF. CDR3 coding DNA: TGTGCCAGCAGCTCCTCCACAGATTTCCAGCATTTT.

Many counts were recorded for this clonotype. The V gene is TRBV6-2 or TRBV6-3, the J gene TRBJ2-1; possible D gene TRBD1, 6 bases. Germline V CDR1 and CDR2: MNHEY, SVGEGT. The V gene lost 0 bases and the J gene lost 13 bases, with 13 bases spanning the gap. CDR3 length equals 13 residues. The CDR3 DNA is TGTGCCAGCAGTTACTCATGGGGACAAATCCAGTTCTTC. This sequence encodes CASSYSWGQIQFF.

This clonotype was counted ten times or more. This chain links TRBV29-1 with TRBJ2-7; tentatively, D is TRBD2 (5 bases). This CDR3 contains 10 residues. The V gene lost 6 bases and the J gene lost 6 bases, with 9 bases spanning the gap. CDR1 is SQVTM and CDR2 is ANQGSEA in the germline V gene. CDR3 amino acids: CSVVRGEQYF. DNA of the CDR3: TGCAGCGTGGTACGGGGCGAGCAGTACTTC.

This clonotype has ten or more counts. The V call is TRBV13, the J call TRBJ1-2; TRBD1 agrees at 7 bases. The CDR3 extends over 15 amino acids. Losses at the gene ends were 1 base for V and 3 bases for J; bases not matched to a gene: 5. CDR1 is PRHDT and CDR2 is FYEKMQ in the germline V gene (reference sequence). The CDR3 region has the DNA TGTGCCAGCAGCTTAGCCTTCGACAGGGACTATGGCTACACCTTC. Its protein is CASSLAFDRDYGYTF. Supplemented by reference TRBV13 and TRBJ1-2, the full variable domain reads AAGVIQSPRHLIKEKRETATLKCYPIPRHDTVYWYQQGPGQDPQFLISFYEKMQSDKGSIPDRFSAQQFSDYHSELNMSSLELGDSALYFCASSLAFDRDYGYTFGSGTRLTVV.

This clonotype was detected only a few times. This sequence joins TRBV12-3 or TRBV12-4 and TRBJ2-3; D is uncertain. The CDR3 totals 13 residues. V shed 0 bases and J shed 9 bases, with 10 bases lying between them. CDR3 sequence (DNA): TGTGCCAGCAGTTTAGCGAGGCGGTCGACGCAGTATTTT. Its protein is CASSLARRSTQYF.

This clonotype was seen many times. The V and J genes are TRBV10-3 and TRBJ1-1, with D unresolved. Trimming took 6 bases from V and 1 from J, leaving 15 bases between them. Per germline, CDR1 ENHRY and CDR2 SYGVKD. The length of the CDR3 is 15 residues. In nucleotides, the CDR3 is TGTGCCATCAGCTCCCCACGTCAAGGGAACACTGAAGCTTTCTTT. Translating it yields CAISSPRQGNTEAFF.

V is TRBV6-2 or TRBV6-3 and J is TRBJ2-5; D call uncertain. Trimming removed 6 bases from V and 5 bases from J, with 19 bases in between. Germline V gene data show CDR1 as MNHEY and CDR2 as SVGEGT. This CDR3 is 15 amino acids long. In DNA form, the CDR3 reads TGTGCCAGCAGGCGAGGACGAGTCCATGGGGAGACCCAGTACTTC. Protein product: CASRRGRVHGETQYF.

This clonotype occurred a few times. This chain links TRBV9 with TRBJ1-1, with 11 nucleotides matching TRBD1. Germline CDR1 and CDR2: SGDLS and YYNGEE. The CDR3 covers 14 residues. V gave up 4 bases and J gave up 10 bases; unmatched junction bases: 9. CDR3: CASSPGGDRGGAFF. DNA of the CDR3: TGTGCCAGCAGCCCGGGGGGGGACAGGGGGGGAGCTTTCTTT.

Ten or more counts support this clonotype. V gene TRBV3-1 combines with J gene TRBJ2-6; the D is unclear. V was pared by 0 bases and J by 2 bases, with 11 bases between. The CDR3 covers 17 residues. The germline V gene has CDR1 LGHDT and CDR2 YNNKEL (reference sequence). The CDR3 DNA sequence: TGTGCCAGCAGCCAAGATTATGGAGTCACTGGGGCCAACGTCCTGACTTTC. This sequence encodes CASSQDYGVTGANVLTF.

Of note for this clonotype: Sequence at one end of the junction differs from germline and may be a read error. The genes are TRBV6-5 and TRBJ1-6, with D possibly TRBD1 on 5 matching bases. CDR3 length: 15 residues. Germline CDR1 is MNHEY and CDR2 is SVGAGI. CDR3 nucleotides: TGTGCCAGCAGCTTTAGACAGCCGTATAATTCACCCTTCCACTTT. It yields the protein CASSFRQPYNSPFHF.

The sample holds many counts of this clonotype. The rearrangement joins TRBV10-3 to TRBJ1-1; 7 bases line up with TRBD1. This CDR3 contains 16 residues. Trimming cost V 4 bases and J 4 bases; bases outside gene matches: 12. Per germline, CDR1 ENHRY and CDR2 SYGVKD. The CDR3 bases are TGTGCCATCAGTGGAGGGGACCCAAACAGGGGCACTGAAGCTTTCTTT. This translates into CAISGGDPNRGTEAFF.

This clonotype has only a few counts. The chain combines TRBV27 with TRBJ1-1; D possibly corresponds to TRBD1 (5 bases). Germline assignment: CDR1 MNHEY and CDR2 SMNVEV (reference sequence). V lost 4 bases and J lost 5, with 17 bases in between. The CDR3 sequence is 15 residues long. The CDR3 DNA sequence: TGTGCCAGCAGTTCTGCAGGGCTGGGTAGAACTGAAGCTTTCTTT. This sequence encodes CASSSAGLGRTEAFF.

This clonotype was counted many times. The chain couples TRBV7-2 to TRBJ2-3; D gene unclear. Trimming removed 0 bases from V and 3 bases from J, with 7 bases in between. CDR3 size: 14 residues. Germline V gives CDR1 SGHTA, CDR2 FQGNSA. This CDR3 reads CASSLAGRTDTQYF. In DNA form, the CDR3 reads TGTGCCAGCAGCTTAGCAGGCCGGACAGATACGCAGTATTTT.

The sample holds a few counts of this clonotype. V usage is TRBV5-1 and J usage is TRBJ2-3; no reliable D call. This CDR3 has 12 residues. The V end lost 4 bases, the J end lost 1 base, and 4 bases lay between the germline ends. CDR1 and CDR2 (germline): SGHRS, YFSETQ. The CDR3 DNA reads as TGCGCCAGCAGCCCAGGCACAGATACGCAGTATTTT. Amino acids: CASSPGTDTQYF.

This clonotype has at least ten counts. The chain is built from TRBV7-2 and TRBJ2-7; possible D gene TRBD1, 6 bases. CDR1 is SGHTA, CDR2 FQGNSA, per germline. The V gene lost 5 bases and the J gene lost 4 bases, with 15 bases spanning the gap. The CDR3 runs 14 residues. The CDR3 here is CASSPRGTIYEQYF. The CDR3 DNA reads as TGTGCCAGCAGCCCGAGAGGGACAATATACGAGCAGTACTTC.